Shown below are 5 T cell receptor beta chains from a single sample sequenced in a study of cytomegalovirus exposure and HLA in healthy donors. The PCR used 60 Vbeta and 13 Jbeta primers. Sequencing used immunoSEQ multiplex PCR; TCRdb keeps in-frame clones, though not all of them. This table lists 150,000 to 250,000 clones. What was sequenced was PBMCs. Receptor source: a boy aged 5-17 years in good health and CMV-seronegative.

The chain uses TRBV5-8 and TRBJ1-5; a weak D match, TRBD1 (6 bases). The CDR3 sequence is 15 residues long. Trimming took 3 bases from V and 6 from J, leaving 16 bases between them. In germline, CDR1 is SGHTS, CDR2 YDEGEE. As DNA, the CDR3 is TGTGCCAGCAGCTCGGAGGGGGGGGAGAGTCAGCCCCAGCATTTT. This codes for CASSSEGGESQPQHF.

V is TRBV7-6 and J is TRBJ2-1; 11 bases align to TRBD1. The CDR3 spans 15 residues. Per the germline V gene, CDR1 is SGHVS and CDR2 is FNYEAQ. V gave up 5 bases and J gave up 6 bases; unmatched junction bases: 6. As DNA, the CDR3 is TGTGCCAGCAGCGTAGGGACAGGGGGTTTCAATGAGCAGTTCTTC. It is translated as CASSVGTGGFNEQFF.

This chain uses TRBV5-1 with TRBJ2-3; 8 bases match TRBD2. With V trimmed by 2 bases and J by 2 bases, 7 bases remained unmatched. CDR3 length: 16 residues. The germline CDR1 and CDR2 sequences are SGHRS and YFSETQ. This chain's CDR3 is CASSLTGLAATDTQYF. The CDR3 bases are TGCGCCAGCAGCTTAACAGGACTAGCCGCCACAGATACGCAGTATTTT.

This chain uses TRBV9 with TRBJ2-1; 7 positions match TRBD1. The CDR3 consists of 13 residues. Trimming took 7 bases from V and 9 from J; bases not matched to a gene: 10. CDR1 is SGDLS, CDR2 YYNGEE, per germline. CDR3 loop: CASGRQGLSEQFF. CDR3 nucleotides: TGTGCCAGCGGAAGACAGGGTTTGAGTGAGCAGTTCTTC.

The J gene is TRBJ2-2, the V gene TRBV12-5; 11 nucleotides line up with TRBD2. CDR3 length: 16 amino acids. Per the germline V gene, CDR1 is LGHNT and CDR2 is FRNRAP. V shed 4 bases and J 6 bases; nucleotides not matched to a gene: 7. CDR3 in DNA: TGTGCTAGTGGTTCGTCGGGTAGCGGGGGGGCCGGGGAGCTGTTTTTT. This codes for CASGSSGSGGAGELFF.